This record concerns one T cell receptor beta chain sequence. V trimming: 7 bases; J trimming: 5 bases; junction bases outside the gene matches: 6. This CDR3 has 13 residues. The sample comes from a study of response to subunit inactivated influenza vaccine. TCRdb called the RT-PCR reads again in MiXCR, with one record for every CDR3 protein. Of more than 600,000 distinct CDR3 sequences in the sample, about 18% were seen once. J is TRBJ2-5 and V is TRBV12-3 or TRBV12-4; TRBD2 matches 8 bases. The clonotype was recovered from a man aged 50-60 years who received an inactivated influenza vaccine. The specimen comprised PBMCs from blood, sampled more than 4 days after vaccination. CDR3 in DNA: TGTGCCAGCACCCTGCGGGGGGCGGAGACCCAGTACTTC. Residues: CASTLRGAETQYF.